This entry describes one T cell receptor beta chain. The antigen is unknown. This specimen belongs to a study of T cells in Graves' hyperthyroidism and ophthalmopathy. Authors of the study amplified TCR beta CDR3 regions from RNA transcripts. The HTBI primer set served for first-round RT-PCR of the TCR CDR3. Each CDR3 protein gets one entry after TCRdb re-called the multiplex PCR reads with MiXCR. The table lists over 500,000 distinct CDR3 sequences, approximately 48% of them singletons. Study-level results: Blood also showed most of the thyroid clonotypes that were expanded above 0.001. Ophthalmopathy was identified by the model a median approximately six months ahead of onset.

CDR3 length equals 17 residues. The V gene lost 6 bases and the J gene lost 4 bases, with 21 bases spanning the gap. Germline-derived CDR1 and CDR2 are WNHNN and SYGVQD (reference sequence). A patient was excluded if there was uncontrolled infection, other autoimmune disease, pregnancy or lactation. Together with thyroid ultrasound, orbital computed tomography, serum thyroxine and TRAb, clinical symptoms were used for diagnoses. The sequence derives from an adult woman with Graves' disease, either hyperthyroidism or ophthalmopathy (not recorded which). The rearrangement links TRBV10-1 to TRBJ2-2; possibly TRBD1 or TRBD2 for D (10 bases each). Source material: peripheral blood or thyroid tissue (not recorded which). CDR3 nucleotides: TGCGCCAGCAGCGACAGGGGGCTAGCGGGAGTCACCGGGGAGCTGTTTTTT. Residues: CASSDRGLAGVTGELFF.